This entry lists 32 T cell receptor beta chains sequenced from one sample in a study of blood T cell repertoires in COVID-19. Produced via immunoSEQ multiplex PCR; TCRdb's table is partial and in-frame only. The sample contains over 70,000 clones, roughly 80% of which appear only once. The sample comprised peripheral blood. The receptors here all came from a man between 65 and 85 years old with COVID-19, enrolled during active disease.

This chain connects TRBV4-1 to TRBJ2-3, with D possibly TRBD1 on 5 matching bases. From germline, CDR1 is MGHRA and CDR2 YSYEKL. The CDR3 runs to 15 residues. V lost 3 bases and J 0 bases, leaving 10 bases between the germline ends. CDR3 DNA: TGCGCCAGCAGCCACCGAAGGGGAAGCACAGATACGCAGTATTTT. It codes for CASSHRRGSTDTQYF.

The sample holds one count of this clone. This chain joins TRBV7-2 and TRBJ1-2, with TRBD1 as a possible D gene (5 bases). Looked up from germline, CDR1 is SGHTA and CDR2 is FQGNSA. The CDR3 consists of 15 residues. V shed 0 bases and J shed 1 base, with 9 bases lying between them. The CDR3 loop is CASSLAQGFNYGYTF. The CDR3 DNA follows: TGTGCCAGCAGCTTAGCGCAGGGATTTAACTATGGCTACACCTTC.

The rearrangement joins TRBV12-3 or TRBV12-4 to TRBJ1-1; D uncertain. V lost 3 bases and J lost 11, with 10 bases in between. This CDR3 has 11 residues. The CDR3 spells CASSFLQMAFF. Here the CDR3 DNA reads TGTGCCAGCAGTTTTTTACAGATGGCTTTCTTT.

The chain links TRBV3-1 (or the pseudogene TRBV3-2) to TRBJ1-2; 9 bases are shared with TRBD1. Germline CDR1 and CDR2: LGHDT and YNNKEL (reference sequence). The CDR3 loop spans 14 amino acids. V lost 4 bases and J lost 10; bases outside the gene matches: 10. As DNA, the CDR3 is TGTGCCAGCAGCCCCAGGGACAGGGCAATGATCTACACCTTC. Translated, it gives CASSPRDRAMIYTF.

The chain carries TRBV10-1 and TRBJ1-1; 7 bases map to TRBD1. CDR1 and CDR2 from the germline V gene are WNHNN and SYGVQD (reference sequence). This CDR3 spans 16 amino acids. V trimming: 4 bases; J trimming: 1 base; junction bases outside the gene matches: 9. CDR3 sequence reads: CASSGQGIGANTEAFF. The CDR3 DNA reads TGCGCCAGCAGTGGACAGGGTATAGGGGCGAACACTGAAGCTTTCTTT.

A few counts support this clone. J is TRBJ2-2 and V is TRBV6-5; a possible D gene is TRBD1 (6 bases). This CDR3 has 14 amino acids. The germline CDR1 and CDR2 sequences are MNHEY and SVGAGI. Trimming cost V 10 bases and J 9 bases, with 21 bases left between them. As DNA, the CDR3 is TGTGCCACCGACAGGCCACGGGGAGTGAGGGAGCTGTTTTTT. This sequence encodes CATDRPRGVRELFF.

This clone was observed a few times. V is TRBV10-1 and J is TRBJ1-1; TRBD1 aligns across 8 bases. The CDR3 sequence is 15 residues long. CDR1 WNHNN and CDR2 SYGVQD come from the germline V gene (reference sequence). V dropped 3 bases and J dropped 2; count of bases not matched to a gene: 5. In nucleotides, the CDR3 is TGCGCCAGCAGTGACCCTGGACAGGGAAACACTGAAGCTTTCTTT. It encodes CASSDPGQGNTEAFF.

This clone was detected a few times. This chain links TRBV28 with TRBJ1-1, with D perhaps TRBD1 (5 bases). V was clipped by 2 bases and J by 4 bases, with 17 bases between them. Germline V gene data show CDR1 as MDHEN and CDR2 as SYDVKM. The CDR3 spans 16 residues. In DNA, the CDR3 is TGTGCCAGCAGTTTACCTACCGGGGGGAGGGGCACTGAAGCTTTCTTT. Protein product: CASSLPTGGRGTEAFF.

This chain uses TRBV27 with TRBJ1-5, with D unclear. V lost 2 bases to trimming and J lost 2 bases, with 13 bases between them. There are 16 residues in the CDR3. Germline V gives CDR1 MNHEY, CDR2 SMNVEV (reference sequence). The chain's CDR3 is CASSLRRMEGNQPQHF. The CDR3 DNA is TGTGCCAGCAGTTTACGAAGGATGGAGGGCAATCAGCCCCAGCATTTT.

This CDR3 is CASSPLEKLDTEAFF. The CDR3 nucleotides are TGTGCCAGCTCACCATTGGAGAAACTTGACACTGAAGCTTTCTTT. The chain carries TRBV18 and TRBJ1-1; D gene uncertain. The CDR3 has 15 residues. Germline CDR1 KGHSH, CDR2 LQKENI. V dropped 2 bases and J dropped 3 bases, with 13 bases sitting between them.

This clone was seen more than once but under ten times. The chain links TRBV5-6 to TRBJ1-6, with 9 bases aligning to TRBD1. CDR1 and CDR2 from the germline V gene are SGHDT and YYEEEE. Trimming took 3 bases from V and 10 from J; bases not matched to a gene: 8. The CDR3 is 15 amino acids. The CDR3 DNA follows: TGTGCCAGCAGCTGGAGGACAGGGGTAAGCTCACCCCTCCACTTT. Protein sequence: CASSWRTGVSSPLHF.

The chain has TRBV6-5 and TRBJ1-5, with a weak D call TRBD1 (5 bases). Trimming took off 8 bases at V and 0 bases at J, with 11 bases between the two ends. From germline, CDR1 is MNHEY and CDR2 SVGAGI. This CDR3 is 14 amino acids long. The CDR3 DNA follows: TGTGCCAGCGCCGGGGGTTATAGCAATCAGCCCCAGCATTTT. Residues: CASAGGYSNQPQHF.

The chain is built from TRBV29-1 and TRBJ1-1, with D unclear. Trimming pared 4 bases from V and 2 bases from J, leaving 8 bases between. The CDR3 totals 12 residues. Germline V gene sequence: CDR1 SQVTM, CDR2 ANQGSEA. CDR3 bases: TGCAGCGTTGTGGGCGCCAACACTGAAGCTTTCTTT. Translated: CSVVGANTEAFF.

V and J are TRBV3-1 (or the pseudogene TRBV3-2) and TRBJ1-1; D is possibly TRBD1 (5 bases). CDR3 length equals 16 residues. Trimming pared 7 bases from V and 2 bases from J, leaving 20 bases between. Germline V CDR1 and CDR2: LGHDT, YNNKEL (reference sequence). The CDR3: CASTIGRNRPNTEAFF. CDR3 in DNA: TGTGCCAGCACCATCGGGAGGAACAGGCCTAACACTGAAGCTTTCTTT.

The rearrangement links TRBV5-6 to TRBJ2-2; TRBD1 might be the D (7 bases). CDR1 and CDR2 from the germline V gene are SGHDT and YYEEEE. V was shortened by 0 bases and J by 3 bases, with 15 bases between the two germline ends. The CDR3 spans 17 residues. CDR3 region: CASSLAGGQSDTGELFF. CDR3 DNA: TGTGCCAGCAGCTTGGCCGGGGGACAGTCAGACACCGGGGAGCTGTTTTTT.

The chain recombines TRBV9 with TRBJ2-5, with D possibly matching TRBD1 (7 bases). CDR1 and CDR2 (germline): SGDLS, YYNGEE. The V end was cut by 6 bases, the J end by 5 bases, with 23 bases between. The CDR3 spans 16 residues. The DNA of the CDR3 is TGTGCCAGCACCCCCTCGCAGGGGGGTTCGAGCGAGACCCAGTACTTC. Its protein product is CASTPSQGGSSETQYF.

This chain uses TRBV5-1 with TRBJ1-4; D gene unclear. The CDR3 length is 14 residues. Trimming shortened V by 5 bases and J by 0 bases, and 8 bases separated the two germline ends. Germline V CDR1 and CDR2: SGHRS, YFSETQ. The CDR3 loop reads CASSLLATNEKLFF. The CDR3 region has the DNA TGCGCCAGCAGTCTATTAGCAACTAATGAAAAACTGTTTTTT. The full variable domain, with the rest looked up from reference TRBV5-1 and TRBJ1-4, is KAGVTQTPRYLIKTRGQQVTLSCSPISGHRSVSWYQQTPGQGLQFLFEYFSETQRNKGNFPGRFSGRQFSNSRSEMNVSTLELGDSALYLCASSLLATNEKLFFGSGTQLSVL.

The CDR3: CASSYEVRGLAEPHEQFF. CDR3 nucleotides: TGTGCCAGCAGTTACGAGGTCAGGGGACTAGCGGAGCCCCATGAGCAGTTCTTC. The chain is built from TRBV6-2 or TRBV6-3 and TRBJ2-1; TRBD2 aligns across 11 bases. There are 18 residues in the CDR3. The junction had 14 bases not matched to a gene; V was cut back by 2 bases and J by 8 bases. Germline CDR1 MNHEY, CDR2 SVGEGT.

The CDR3 here is CASSMMASSPYEQYF. Here the CDR3 DNA reads TGTGCCAGTAGTATGATGGCTAGCAGTCCCTACGAGCAGTACTTC. This chain uses TRBV19 with TRBJ2-7; tentatively, D is TRBD2 (5 bases). The CDR3 extends over 15 amino acids. V dropped 3 bases and J dropped 2 bases, with 14 bases sitting between them. Germline V gives CDR1 LNHDA, CDR2 SQIVND (reference sequence).

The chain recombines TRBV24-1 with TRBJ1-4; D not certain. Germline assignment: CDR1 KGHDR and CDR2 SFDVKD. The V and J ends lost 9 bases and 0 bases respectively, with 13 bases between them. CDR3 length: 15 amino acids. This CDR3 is CATQEGRATNEKLFF. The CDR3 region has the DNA TGTGCCACCCAGGAAGGGAGGGCAACTAATGAAAAACTGTTTTTT.

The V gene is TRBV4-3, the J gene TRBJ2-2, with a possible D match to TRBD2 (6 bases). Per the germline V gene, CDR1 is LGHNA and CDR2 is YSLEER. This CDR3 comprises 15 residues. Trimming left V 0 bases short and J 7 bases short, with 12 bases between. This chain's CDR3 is CASSQDQSGVGELFF. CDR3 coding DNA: TGCGCCAGCAGCCAAGATCAGTCGGGGGTCGGGGAGCTGTTTTTT.

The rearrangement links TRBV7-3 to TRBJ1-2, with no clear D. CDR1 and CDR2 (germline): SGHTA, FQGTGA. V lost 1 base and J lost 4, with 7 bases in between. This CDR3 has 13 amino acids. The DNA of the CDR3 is TGTGCCAGCAGCTTAAGCCCTACCTATGGCTACACCTTC. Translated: CASSLSPTYGYTF.

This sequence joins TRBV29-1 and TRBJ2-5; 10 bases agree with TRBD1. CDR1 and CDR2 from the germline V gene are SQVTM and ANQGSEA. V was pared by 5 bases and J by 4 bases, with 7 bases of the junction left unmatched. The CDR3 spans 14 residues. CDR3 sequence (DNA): TGCAGCGTTAAGGGGACAGGGGCTGGAGAGACCCAGTACTTC. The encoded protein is CSVKGTGAGETQYF.

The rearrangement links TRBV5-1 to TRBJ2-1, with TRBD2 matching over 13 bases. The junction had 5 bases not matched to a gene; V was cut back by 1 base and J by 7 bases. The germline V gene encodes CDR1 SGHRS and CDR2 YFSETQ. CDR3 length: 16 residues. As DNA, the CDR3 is TGCGCCAGCAGCTTGTTAACGGGACTAGCGGGGAATGAGCAGTTCTTC. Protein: CASSLLTGLAGNEQFF.

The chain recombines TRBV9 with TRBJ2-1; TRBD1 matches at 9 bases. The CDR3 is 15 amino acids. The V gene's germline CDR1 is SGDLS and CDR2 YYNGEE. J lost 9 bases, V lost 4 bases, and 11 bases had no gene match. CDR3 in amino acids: CASSPGTGSGGEQFF. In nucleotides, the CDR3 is TGTGCCAGCAGCCCCGGGACAGGGAGTGGAGGTGAGCAGTTCTTC.

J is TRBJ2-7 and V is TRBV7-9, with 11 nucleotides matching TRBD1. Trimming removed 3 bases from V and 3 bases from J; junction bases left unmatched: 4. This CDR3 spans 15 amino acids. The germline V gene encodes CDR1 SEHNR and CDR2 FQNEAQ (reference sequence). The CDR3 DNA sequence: TGTGCCAGCAGCTTTGTTGGGACAGGGGGCTACGAGCAGTACTTC. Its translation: CASSFVGTGGYEQYF. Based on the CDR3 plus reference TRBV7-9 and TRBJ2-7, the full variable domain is DTGVSQNPRHKITKRGQNVTFRCDPISEHNRLYWYRQTLGQGPEFLTYFQNEAQLEKSRLLSDRFSAERPKGSFSTLEIQRTEQGDSAMYLCASSFVGTGGYEQYFGPGTRLTVT.

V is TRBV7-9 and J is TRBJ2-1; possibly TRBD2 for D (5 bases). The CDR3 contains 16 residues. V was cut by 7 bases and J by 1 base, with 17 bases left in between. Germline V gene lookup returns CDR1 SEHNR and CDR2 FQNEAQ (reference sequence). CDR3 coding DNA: TGTGCCAGCAACCCCCCAGGACGGGGATCCTACAATGAGCAGTTCTTC. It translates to CASNPPGRGSYNEQFF.

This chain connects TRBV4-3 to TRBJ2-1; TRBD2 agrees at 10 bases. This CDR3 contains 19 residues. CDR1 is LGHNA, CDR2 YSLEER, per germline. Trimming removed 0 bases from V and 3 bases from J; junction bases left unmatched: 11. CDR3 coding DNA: TGCGCCAGCAGCCAAGAGGGGGCTAGCGGGGGAGCAAGCTACAATGAGCAGTTCTTC. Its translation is CASSQEGASGGASYNEQFF.

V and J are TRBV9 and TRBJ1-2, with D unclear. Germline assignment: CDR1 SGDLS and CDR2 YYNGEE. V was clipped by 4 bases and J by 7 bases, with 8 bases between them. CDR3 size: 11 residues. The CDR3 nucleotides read TGTGCCAGCAGCACGCGAGGTGGCTACACCTTC. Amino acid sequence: CASSTRGGYTF.

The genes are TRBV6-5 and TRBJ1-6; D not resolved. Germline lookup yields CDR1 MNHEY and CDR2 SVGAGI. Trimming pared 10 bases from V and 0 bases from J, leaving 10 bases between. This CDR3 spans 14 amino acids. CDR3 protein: CAISPSSYNSPLHF. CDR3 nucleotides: TGTGCCATTTCACCTAGCTCCTATAATTCACCCCTCCACTTT.

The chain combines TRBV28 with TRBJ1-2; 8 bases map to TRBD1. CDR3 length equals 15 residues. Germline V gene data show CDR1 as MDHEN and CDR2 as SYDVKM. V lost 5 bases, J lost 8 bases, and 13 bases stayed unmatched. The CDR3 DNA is TGTGCCAGCAGTGAACAAGCTTGGACAGGGCTCGGCTACACCTTC. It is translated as CASSEQAWTGLGYTF.

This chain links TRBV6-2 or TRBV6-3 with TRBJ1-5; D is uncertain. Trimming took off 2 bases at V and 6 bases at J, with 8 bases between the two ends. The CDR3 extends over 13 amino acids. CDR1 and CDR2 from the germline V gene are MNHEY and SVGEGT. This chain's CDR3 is CASSYEGFQPQHF. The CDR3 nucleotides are TGTGCCAGCAGTTACGAGGGTTTTCAGCCCCAGCATTTT.